This TCR beta chain stems from a study of molecular identifiers for immune sequencing clone quantification (dated by TCRdb to 2016 to 2018). About the investigation overall: In a replicate experiment, RNA from roughly 18,000 or 92,000 naive CD8 T cells was split into five aliquots, four of which were sequenced. This methods study benchmarked molecular-identifier clustering-based TCR repertoire sequencing (MIDCIRS) and TCR RNA copy counting, using CD8 T cells to do so.

Study-wide findings and limitations: About 3 recovered TCR RNA copies per cell were obtained by modeling, versus roughly 10 by digital PCR, implying a capture efficiency of approximately 27%. The naive libraries included spiked-in Jurkat TCR RNA (roughly nine copies' worth), and this Jurkat TCR RNA is not part of the donor repertoire. Identical TCR molecules sharing a barcode could cause highly expanded clone sizes to be underestimated. Without barcode sub-clustering, chimeric consensus sequences inflated TCR diversity; chimeras reached as high as 47%. In CMV-specific effector cells, clones with more than 20 RNA copies accounted for over 97% of molecules, whereas in naive cells such clones accounted for under 1%. Spiked-in Jurkat TCR RNA equal to a single cell's worth was reported to be detectable even within 1,200,000 naive CD8 T cells.

This clonotype was seen many times. No cognate antigen has been identified for it. Per-base quality was not reported, and no clone a single base away is much larger than it. The library was built by means of PCR. TCRdb lists the instrument as NextSeq 500. Bulk TCR libraries were prepared as previously described, using TCR primers listed in Table S5. The Qiagen AllPrep DNA/RNA kit was used to purify total RNA. Before analysis, reads from multiple sequencing runs of the same library were pooled. The paper's processing steps were these. Only reads with exact TCR constant sequence were kept, trimmed to 150 nt, and grouped by their 12-nt molecular barcodes. Reads inside each barcode group were sub-clustered using a 15% Levenshtein threshold, and a quality-weighted consensus sequence was constructed for each RNA molecule. Non-functional sequences were discarded, and so were lower-count sequences lying one edit away from another sequence. Based on a fit of two negative binomial distributions, barcode sub-clusters having less than 20% of the maximum read count were discarded. The raw public data were reprocessed by TCRdb itself: fastp quality trimming at Q25, MiXCR clonotype calling, in-frame beta chains only. Every entry covers one CDR3 protein and lists the most common genes and DNA from its rows. In this record, the V and J calls reflect TCRdb's handling and not the investigators' own analysis. This sample lists around 460,000 distinct CDR3 sequences; less than 30% were detected once. The top ten hold roughly 0.79% of the sample.

Libraries of naive CD8 T cells were built from around 18,000 to 910,000 sorted cells, with 10%, 30% or 50% of the purified RNA used. Naive CD8 T cells were FACS-sorted as CD8+CD4-CCR7+CD45RA+ on a BD FACSAria II into RLT Plus buffer. To test detection sensitivity, Jurkat RNA equal to ten TCR copies was added to samples of 20,000-1,000,000 naive CD8 T cells. Enrichment of CD8 T cells was done with RosetteSep CD8+ T Cell Enrichment Cocktail plus Ficoll-Paque, and ACK red cell lysis came afterward. The CDR1 and CDR2 encoded by the germline V gene are SGHRS and YFSETQ. The trim is 3 bases for V and 0 bases for J, with a gap of 12 bases between the germline ends. The CDR3 starts with the cysteine, ends with the phenylalanine, and has 15 residues. The retained sequence is limited to the CDR3, 45 bases, with the frame set at the first base.

This chain joins TRBV5-1 to TRBJ1-1, and the D gene may be TRBD1, 5 bases matching. The clonotype originates from a human donor in good health. Some libraries in this study had Jurkat cell RNA spiked in. The sample was naive CD8+ T cells from blood, with Jurkat cell RNA spiked in. The cell subset or site label for this specimen denotes: FACS-sorted CD8+CD4-CCR7+CD45RA+ naive T cells. The CDR3 protein sequence reads: CASSWTTEMNTEAFF. The DNA sequence is as follows: TGCGCCAGCAGCTGGACGACAGAAATGAACACTGAAGCTTTCTTT.